This T cell receptor beta chain derives from a study of beta chain features in type 1 diabetes. Germline-derived CDR1 and CDR2 are SGDLS and YYNGEE. This CDR3 spans 17 amino acids. V trimming: 0 bases; J trimming: 3 bases; junction bases outside the gene matches: 9. Findings of the study overall: Within patients, naive, central memory and Treg TCRB repertoires seemed more similar than within healthy donors.

This clone was found a few times. Its target is unknown. Expressed TCRB transcripts were sequenced, since all the RNA that had been isolated was reverse transcribed. Some clones are missing from TCRdb's copy, which holds only in-frame ones; the method was immunoSEQ multiplex PCR. The data show about 350,000 clones, roughly a fifth seen once. The gene calls are TRBV9 and TRBJ2-5; 9 bases are shared with TRBD2. Sequencing was performed on naive CD4+ T cells from blood. This sequence originates from a young woman in good health. The CDR3 DNA is TGTGCCAGCAGCGTAGATCGCGGGGGGGACCCAAAAGAGACCCAGTACTTC. Its protein is CASSVDRGGDPKETQYF.